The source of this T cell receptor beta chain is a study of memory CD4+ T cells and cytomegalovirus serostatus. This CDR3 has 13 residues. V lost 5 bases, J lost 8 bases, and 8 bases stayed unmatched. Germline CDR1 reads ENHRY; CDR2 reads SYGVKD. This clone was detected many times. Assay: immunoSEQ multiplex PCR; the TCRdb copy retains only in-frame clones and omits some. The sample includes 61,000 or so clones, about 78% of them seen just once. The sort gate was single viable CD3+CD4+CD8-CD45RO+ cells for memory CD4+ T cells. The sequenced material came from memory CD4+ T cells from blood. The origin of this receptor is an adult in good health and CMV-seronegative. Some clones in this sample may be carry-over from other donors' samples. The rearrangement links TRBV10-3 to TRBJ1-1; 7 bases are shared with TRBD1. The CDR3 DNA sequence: TGTGCCATCAGTAGGGGACAGATAGAAGAAGCTTTCTTT. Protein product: CAISRGQIEEAFF.